This entry features one T cell receptor beta chain sequence. Its target is unknown. The study made its TRB cDNA libraries by 5' RACE, adding UMI labels. Reprocessing the 5' RACE reads, TCRdb reports a single entry for every CDR3 protein and omits DNA. The sample has nearly 90,000 distinct CDR3 sequences. This CDR3 spans 11 amino acids. Germline V CDR1 and CDR2: SQVTM, ANQGSEA. This sample stems from a study of CXCR3-negative and CXCR3-positive naive CD8 T cells. Study findings and constraints: Naive cells with CXCR3 showed TRB CDR3s that were more hydrophobic than those in CXCR3-negative naive cells.

The source is a human donor in good health. Some clones in this sample may be carry-over from other donors' samples. Material for sequencing was naive CXCR3+ CD8+ T cells from blood. The sample's subset: CD45RO-CCR7+CD27+CD95- naive CD8+ T cells expressing CXCR3 (TNR3+). V usage is TRBV29-1 and J usage is TRBJ2-3. CDR3 amino acids: CSVEGTSTQYF.